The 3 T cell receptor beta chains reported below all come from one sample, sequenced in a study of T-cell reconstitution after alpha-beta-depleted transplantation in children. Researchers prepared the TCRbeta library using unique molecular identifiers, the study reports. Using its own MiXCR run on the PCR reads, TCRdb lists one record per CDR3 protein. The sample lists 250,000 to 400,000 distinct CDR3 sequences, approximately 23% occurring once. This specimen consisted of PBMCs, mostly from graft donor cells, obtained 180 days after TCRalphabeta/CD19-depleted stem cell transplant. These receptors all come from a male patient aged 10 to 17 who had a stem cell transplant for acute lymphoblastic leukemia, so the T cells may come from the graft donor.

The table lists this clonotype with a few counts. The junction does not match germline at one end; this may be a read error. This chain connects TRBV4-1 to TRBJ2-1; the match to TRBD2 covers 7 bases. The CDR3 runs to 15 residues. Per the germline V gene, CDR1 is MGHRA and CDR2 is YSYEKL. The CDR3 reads CASSLGLVLGNQQFF. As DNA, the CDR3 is TGCGCCAGCAGTCTCGGACTAGTATTGGGCAATCAGCAGTTCTTC.

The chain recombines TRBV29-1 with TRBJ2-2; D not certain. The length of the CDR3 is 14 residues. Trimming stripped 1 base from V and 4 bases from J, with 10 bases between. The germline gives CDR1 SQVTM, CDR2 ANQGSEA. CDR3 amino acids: CSVEGDWGTGELFF. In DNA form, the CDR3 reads TGCAGCGTTGAAGGGGATTGGGGCACCGGGGAGCTGTTTTTT.

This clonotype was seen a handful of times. The CDR3 sequence: CASSLFLGTGGSKHTDTQYF. The CDR3 nucleotides are TGTGCCAGCAGCCTATTCCTAGGGACAGGGGGGTCAAAGCACACAGATACGCAGTATTTT. The rearrangement joins TRBV27 to TRBJ2-3; 11 bases fit TRBD1. Germline lookup yields CDR1 MNHEY and CDR2 SMNVEV (reference sequence). V trimming: 6 bases; J trimming: 2 bases; junction bases outside the gene matches: 19. The CDR3 consists of 20 residues.